This T cell receptor beta chain was obtained from a study of T-cell reconstitution after alpha-beta-depleted transplantation in children (dated by TCRdb to the mid-2010s). With respect to the entire study: Using TCR repertoire profiling, the study quantitatively followed how T-cell immune reconstitution unfolded in children after TCRalphabeta/CD19-depleted allogeneic hematopoietic cell transplantation. Study-level results and caveats: The apparently early recovery of alphabetaT-cell counts about two months after transplant reportedly depended on only several hundred rapidly expanded clones that came from non-depleted graft cells. Hyperexpanded clone frequencies declined over subsequent months; after one year, T-cell counts and TCRbeta diversity were mostly attributed to newly produced T cells. In some patients, high TCRbeta diversity at day 60 was attributed to recipient T cells and intrathymic progenitors that had survived conditioning.

In the germline V gene (reference sequence), CDR1 corresponds to MNHEY and CDR2 to SMNVEV. CDR3 length: 13 amino acids, cysteine to phenylalanine. CDR3 DNA is the only sequence kept; it has 39 bases, read in frame from the first base. The trim is 10 bases for V and 1 base for J, with a gap of 13 bases between the germline ends. This specimen's treatment or condition label, interpreted: allogeneic hematopoietic cell transplantation with graft depleted of TCRalphabeta T cells and CD19 B cells. TCRalphabeta/CD19-depleted allogeneic hematopoietic cell grafts were given to the transplant recipients, all of whom were children. The library came from PCR. The sequencer listed for this sample is Illumina HiSeq 2500. TCR library preparation used molecular barcoding, with unique molecular identifiers applied to normalize quantification of the TCRbeta repertoire. TCRdb took the public reads, trimmed them with fastp at Q25, ran MiXCR for clone calling and kept in-frame beta chains. Rows are combined by CDR3 protein, so each entry shows the most common genes and DNA. In this sample the table shows roughly 200,000 distinct CDR3 sequences, approximately 11% of which occur a single time. The ten largest make up 28% of the sample.

This clonotype was recorded many times. The antigen it recognizes is unknown. Base qualities are not recorded, but no much larger clone differs from it by a single base. This receptor chain uses TRBV27 and TRBJ1-1; no D segment can be confidently identified. The source is a child younger than two with acute myeloid leukemia, due to receive a stem cell transplant. The sample here was PBMCs, taken before TCRalphabeta/CD19-depleted stem cell transplant. The nucleotides read TGTGCCACCTCGGGGAGCGGGAACACTGAAGCTTTCTTT. Translated, this gives CATSGSGNTEAFF.